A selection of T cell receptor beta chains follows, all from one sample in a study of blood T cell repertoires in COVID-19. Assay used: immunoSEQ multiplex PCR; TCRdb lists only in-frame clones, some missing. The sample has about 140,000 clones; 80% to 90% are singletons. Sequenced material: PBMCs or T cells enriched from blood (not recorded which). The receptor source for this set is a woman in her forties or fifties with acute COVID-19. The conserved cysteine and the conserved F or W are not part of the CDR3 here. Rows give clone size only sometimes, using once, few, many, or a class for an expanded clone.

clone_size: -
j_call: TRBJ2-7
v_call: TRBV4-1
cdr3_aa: ASSQEGDRISYEQY

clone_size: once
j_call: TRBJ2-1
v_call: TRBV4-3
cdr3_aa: ASSRLTSGSLYEQF

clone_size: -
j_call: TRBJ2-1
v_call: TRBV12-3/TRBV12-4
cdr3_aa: ASTSRREQF

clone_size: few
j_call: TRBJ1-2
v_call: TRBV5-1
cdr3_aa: ASSLVQGQNGYT

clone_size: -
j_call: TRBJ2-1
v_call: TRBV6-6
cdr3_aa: ASSYQTGVYNEQF

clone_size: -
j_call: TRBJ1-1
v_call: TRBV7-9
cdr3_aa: ASGLGQGLEAF

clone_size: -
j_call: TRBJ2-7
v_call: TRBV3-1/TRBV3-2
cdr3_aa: ASSREGGPGDLYEQY

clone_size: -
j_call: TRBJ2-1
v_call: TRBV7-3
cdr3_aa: ASSWTSGSSNEQF

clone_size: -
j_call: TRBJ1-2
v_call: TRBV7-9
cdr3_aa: ASSIETRGYT

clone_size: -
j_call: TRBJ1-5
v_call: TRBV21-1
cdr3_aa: ASSKGTGGDMRFSNQPQH

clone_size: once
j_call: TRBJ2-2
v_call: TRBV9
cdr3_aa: ASSVRQAGELF

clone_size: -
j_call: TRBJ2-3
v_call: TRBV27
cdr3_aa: ASSPRGTDTQY

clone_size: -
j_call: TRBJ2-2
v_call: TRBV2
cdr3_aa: ASSQTGTGELF

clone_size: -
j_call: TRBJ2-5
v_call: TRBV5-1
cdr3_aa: ASSLGTGREETQY

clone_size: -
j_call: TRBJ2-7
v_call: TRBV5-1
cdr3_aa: ASSFGGSRAYEQY

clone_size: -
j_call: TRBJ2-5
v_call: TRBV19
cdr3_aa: ASSGQRIETQY

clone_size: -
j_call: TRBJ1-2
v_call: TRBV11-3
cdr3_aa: ASSARDRGPSHGYT

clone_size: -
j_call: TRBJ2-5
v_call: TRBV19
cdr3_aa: ASSYSNGETQY

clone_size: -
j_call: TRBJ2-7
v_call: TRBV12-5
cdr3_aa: ASGLWPAGSYEQY

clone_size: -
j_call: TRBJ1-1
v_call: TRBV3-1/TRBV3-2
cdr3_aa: ASRYRGNTEAF

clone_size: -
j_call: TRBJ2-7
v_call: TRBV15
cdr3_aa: ATGTGVAYEQY

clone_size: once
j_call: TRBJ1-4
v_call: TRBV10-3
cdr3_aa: AISETGTGGNEKLF

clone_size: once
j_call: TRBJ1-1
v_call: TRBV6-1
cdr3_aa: ASSELEYTEAF